These 5 T cell receptor beta chains were all obtained from the same sample, sequenced in a study of PD-1 blockade in classical Hodgkin lymphoma. Every single patient, without exception, relapsed after autologous stem cell transplantation, and brentuximab vedotin exposure varied. Clones were sequenced by immunoSEQ multiplex PCR, and TCRdb holds only the in-frame ones, with some missing. The sample lists approximately 41,000 clones, approximately 86% occurring once. The sample in question was peripheral blood mononuclear cells (PBMCs), obtained before the second cycle of nivolumab. These receptors were collected from a human donor with classical Hodgkin lymphoma.

This chain joins TRBV18 and TRBJ2-7; tentatively, D is TRBD2 (5 bases). Germline V gene sequence: CDR1 KGHSH, CDR2 LQKENI. V was trimmed by 1 base and J by 5 bases, leaving 6 bases between them. The CDR3 totals 12 residues. The CDR3 coding sequence is TGTGCCAGCTCACCACTGGGAGACGAGCAGTACTTC. Encoded protein: CASSPLGDEQYF.

The chain joins TRBV5-1 to TRBJ1-4; no clear D. Germline CDR1 is SGHRS and CDR2 is YFSETQ. Trimming pared 0 bases from V and 10 bases from J, leaving 13 bases between. The CDR3 runs 14 residues. The CDR3 DNA is TGCGCCAGCAGCTTGGACCCTAGAGGAGGAAAACTGTTTTTT. It encodes CASSLDPRGGKLFF.

The chain combines TRBV5-4 with TRBJ2-5; D remains ambiguous. CDR1 is SGHNT, CDR2 YYREEE, per germline (reference sequence). Trimming stripped 4 bases from V and 0 bases from J, with 1 base between. This CDR3 has 11 residues. The CDR3 here is CASSNQETQYF. In DNA form, the CDR3 reads TGTGCCAGCAGCAACCAAGAGACCCAGTACTTC.

The chain is built from TRBV28 and TRBJ2-5; TRBD2 matches at 15 bases. The germline V gene has CDR1 MDHEN and CDR2 SYDVKM. There are 18 residues in the CDR3. The junction had 9 bases not matched to a gene; V was cut back by 2 bases and J by 5 bases. CDR3: CASSLPGGLAGGSETQYF. The DNA of the CDR3 is TGTGCCAGCAGTTTACCGGGAGGACTAGCGGGGGGGTCGGAGACCCAGTACTTC.

The chain couples TRBV28 to TRBJ1-5; D perhaps matches TRBD1 (6 bases). The CDR3 extends over 14 amino acids. The germline CDR1 and CDR2 sequences are MDHEN and SYDVKM. The V end was cut by 8 bases, the J end by 6 bases, with 17 bases between. The CDR3 sequence is CASGKGGGPQPQHF. The CDR3 DNA reads TGTGCCAGCGGGAAGGGCGGGGGGCCTCAGCCCCAGCATTTT.